In its sample, the clone carrying this T cell receptor beta chain was seen once. At one boundary the junction diverges from the germline segment, which might be a read error. This record belongs to a study of blood T cell repertoires in COVID-19. About the study: Collection of acute and convalescent COVID-19 samples took place in the United States, Italy and Spain. T cells, B-cell-depleted T cells, or PBMCs supplied cDNA or gDNA.

Study processing details: Nucleated cell counts were estimated from reference gene primer amplification. Some clones are missing from TCRdb's copy, which holds only in-frame ones; the method was immunoSEQ multiplex PCR. Clone size and the V and J calls come from that table; the DNA yielded D and trimming. The repertoire holds about 150,000 clones, with 75% to 90% as singletons. The CDR3 extends over 9 amino acids. Germline CDR1 reads SGHTA; CDR2 reads FQGNSA. Material: peripheral blood. The genes are TRBV7-2 and TRBJ1-1; a weak D match, TRBD1 (6 bases). The clonotype comes from a human donor in a cohort sampled during active COVID-19. The CDR3, as DNA: TGTGCCAGCGGGTGGGACACCACCTTT. Protein product: CASGWDTTF.